Listed below are T cell receptor beta chains from one sample, sequenced in a study of cytomegalovirus exposure and HLA in healthy donors. Using immunoSEQ multiplex PCR, the repertoire was profiled, and TCRdb retains in-frame clones only, with some absent. The sample consists of 95,000 to 120,000 clones, 82% of them appearing once. Input material: PBMCs. All receptors derive from a woman between 18 and 30 years old in good health and CMV-seronegative. Both conserved end residues are part of each CDR3. A D gene is named only where the DNA matches it firmly. Clone size is shown for a subset of rows, as once, few, many or a class of expanded clone.

v_gene	d_gene	abundance	j_gene	CDR3aa	CDR3nt
TRBV9	NA	NA	TRBJ1-1	CASSVDPGGAEAFF	TGTGCCAGCAGCGTAGACCCCGGGGGGGCTGAAGCTTTCTTT
TRBV2	TRBD2	NA	TRBJ2-3	CASSGGGGSTDTQYF	TGTGCCAGCAGTGGCGGCGGGGGGTCCACAGATACGCAGTATTTT
TRBV11-2	TRBD1	NA	TRBJ1-1	CASSLMSTGGSEAFF	TGTGCCAGCAGCTTAATGTCGACAGGGGGTTCTGAAGCTTTCTTT
TRBV19	TRBD1	few	TRBJ2-1	CASSIDRDRVRNEQFF	TGTGCCAGTAGTATAGATCGTGACAGGGTAAGGAATGAGCAGTTCTTC
TRBV4-1	NA	NA	TRBJ2-6	CASSQEVRLTLAVLTF	TGCGCCAGCAGCCAAGAGGTCCGACTGACGTTGGCCGTCCTGACTTTC
TRBV30	TRBD2	once	TRBJ2-1	CAFSGGLYNEQFF	TGTGCCTTTAGCGGGGGACTCTACAATGAGCAGTTCTTC
TRBV5-1	TRBD1	NA	TRBJ2-2	CASSLAVRSDRGWNTGELFF	TGCGCCAGCAGCTTGGCCGTCCGTTCGGACAGGGGTTGGAACACCGGGGAGCTGTTTTTT
TRBV2	NA	NA	TRBJ1-6	CASSEGRGSPLHF	TGTGCCAGCAGTGAAGGCAGAGGTTCACCCCTCCACTTT
TRBV13	TRBD2	NA	TRBJ2-1	CASRPSSGASAYNEQFF	TGTGCCAGCAGACCGTCTAGCGGGGCAAGCGCCTACAATGAGCAGTTCTTC
TRBV10-3	NA	NA	TRBJ1-2	CAIRGNRDNPLYGYTF	TGTGCCATCAGAGGGAACCGGGACAACCCCCTCTATGGCTACACCTTC
TRBV10-3	TRBD2	NA	TRBJ2-7	CATQTLSGRTYEQYF	TGTGCCACGCAGACACTTAGCGGGAGGACCTACGAGCAGTACTTC
TRBV10-3	NA	once	TRBJ2-1	CAISDGQLKTNEQFF	TGTGCCATCAGTGATGGGCAGCTCAAGACGAATGAGCAGTTCTTC
TRBV7-9	TRBD1	NA	TRBJ1-3	CASSSRDRDVGGNTIYF	TGTGCCAGCAGCTCCCGGGACAGGGACGTAGGAGGAAACACCATATATTTT
TRBV29-1	NA	NA	TRBJ2-7	CSVVSNEQYF	TGCAGCGTTGTGTCTAACGAGCAGTACTTC
TRBV18	NA	NA	TRBJ1-1	CASSFSLTGYGTEAFF	TGTGCCAGCTCCTTTAGTCTAACAGGGTATGGCACTGAAGCTTTCTTT
TRBV6-5	NA	NA	TRBJ1-1	CASSYSQGTNTEAFF	TGTGCCAGCAGTTACTCTCAGGGGACGAACACTGAAGCTTTCTTT
TRBV7-2	NA	NA	TRBJ2-2	CASSSTIGSTGELFF	TGTGCCAGCAGCTCTACAATCGGGAGCACCGGGGAGCTGTTTTTT
TRBV10-3	NA	NA	TRBJ2-3	CAISEEKNSWITDTQYF	TGTGCCATCAGTGAGGAAAAGAATAGCTGGATCACAGATACGCAGTATTTT
TRBV5-4	TRBD1	NA	TRBJ1-3	CASSLSPGGSSGNTIYF	TGTGCCAGCAGCTTATCTCCAGGGGGCTCCTCTGGAAACACCATATATTTT
TRBV6-5	NA	NA	TRBJ1-5	CASSGGNQPQHF	TGTGCCAGCAGCGGAGGAAATCAGCCCCAGCATTTT
TRBV28	NA	once	TRBJ1-1	CASRTPDNTEAFF	TGTGCCAGCAGGACACCTGACAACACTGAAGCTTTCTTT
TRBV27	TRBD2	NA	TRBJ2-3	CASKDKRGFTDTQYF	TGTGCCAGCAAGGACAAGCGGGGTTTCACAGATACGCAGTATTTT
TRBV28	TRBD2	once	TRBJ2-7	CASRQPFSGRKLSYEQYF	TGTGCCAGCAGACAACCCTTTAGCGGGAGAAAGTTATCCTACGAGCAGTACTTC
TRBV6-5	TRBD1	once	TRBJ1-1	CASSGGQGRAFF	TGTGCCAGCAGTGGAGGACAGGGGCGAGCTTTCTTT
TRBV14	TRBD1	NA	TRBJ2-2	CASSQGTGMNTGELFF	TGTGCCAGCAGCCAAGGGACAGGGATGAACACCGGGGAGCTGTTTTTT
TRBV19	NA	NA	TRBJ2-5	CASKERGGRETQYF	TGTGCCAGTAAGGAAAGGGGGGGCCGGGAGACCCAGTACTTC
TRBV7-9	TRBD1	NA	TRBJ1-5	CASSLAGQDYQPQHF	TGTGCCAGCAGCCTAGCTGGACAGGATTATCAGCCCCAGCATTTT
TRBV27	NA	NA	TRBJ1-1	CASSLMENTEAFF	TGTGCCAGCAGTTTAATGGAGAACACTGAAGCCTTCTTT
TRBV27	TRBD1	NA	TRBJ2-1	CASSPGGFREQFF	TGTGCCAGCAGTCCAGGGGGATTCCGTGAGCAGTTCTTC
TRBV6-6	NA	few	TRBJ2-2	CASSYDGINTGELFF	TGTGCCAGCAGTTACGACGGGATTAACACCGGGGAGCTGTTTTTT
TRBV7-9	TRBD1	NA	TRBJ1-2	CASSGQGPYGYTF	TGTGCCAGCAGCGGACAGGGACCCTATGGCTACACCTTC
TRBV11-2	TRBD2	NA	TRBJ2-1	CASGDSGRANEQFF	TGTGCCAGCGGTGATAGCGGGAGGGCCAATGAGCAGTTCTTC
TRBV5-6	NA	NA	TRBJ1-5	CASSSGGNQPQHF	TGTGCCAGCAGCTCAGGGGGCAATCAGCCCCAGCATTTT
TRBV4-1	TRBD1	NA	TRBJ1-1	CASSHSGGLDTEAFF	TGCGCCAGCAGCCACTCAGGGGGTCTCGACACTGAAGCTTTCTTT
TRBV11-2	NA	NA	TRBJ1-1	CASSLRSLVEAFF	TGTGCCAGCAGCTTACGAAGTTTAGTAGAAGCTTTCTTT
TRBV27	TRBD2	NA	TRBJ2-1	CASSSPQSGSSYNEQFF	TGTGCCAGCAGTTCCCCCCAAAGCGGGAGTTCCTACAATGAGCAGTTCTTC
TRBV11-1	NA	NA	TRBJ2-5	CASSSGETQYF	TGTGCCAGCAGCTCAGGGGAGACCCAGTACTTC
TRBV30	NA	once	TRBJ1-1	CAWSSGGRNTEAFF	TGTGCCTGGAGTTCTGGGGGCCGGAACACTGAAGCTTTCTTT
TRBV5-1	NA	NA	TRBJ2-5	CASSLGGPQETQYF	TGCGCCAGCAGCCTCGGGGGACCCCAAGAGACCCAGTACTTC
TRBV6-1	TRBD2	NA	TRBJ2-1	CANRLSGSDEQFF	TGTGCCAACCGCCTTAGCGGGAGCGATGAGCAGTTCTTC
TRBV29-1	TRBD2	few	TRBJ2-7	CSVEEAGGVSEQYF	TGCAGCGTTGAGGAAGCGGGAGGGGTCTCCGAGCAGTACTTC
TRBV13	NA	few	TRBJ1-1	CASSLPGTEAFF	TGTGCCAGCAGCTTACCAGGGACAGAAGCTTTCTTT
TRBV13	NA	NA	TRBJ2-7	CASSPPTAAKQYF	TGTGCCAGCAGCCCCCCGACAGCCGCGAAGCAGTACTTC
TRBV5-1	NA	NA	TRBJ2-1	CASSLLGSNYNEQFF	TGCGCCAGCAGCTTGCTAGGTTCCAACTACAATGAGCAGTTCTTC
TRBV6-1	TRBD2	NA	TRBJ2-7	CASSLNSGSPYEQYF	TGTGCCAGCAGTCTCAATAGCGGGAGCCCCTACGAGCAGTACTTC
TRBV29-1	NA	NA	TRBJ1-2	CSVEVQGGYTF	TGCAGCGTTGAAGTACAGGGAGGCTACACCTTC
TRBV5-1	NA	NA	TRBJ2-7	CASSSLTATGEQYF	TGCGCCAGCAGCTCGCTTACCGCGACTGGCGAGCAGTACTTC
TRBV11-2	NA	once	TRBJ1-6	CASSLGTANSPLHF	TGTGCCAGCAGCTTAGGGACAGCAAATTCACCCCTCCACTTT
TRBV28	NA	once	TRBJ1-4	CASQGINEKLFF	TGTGCCAGTCAGGGTATTAATGAAAAACTGTTTTTT
TRBV7-2	TRBD2	few	TRBJ2-5	CASSFRGGRAETQYF	TGTGCCAGCAGCTTCCGGGGAGGGAGGGCGGAGACCCAGTACTTC
TRBV6-1	TRBD1	NA	TRBJ1-4	CASSFSDRDEKLFF	TGTGCCAGCAGTTTTAGTGACAGGGATGAAAAACTGTTTTTT
TRBV2	NA	NA	TRBJ2-3	CASSEGPGYSTDTQYF	TGTGCCAGCAGTGAAGGCCCCGGGTATAGCACAGATACGCAGTATTTT
TRBV28	NA	NA	TRBJ1-5	CASLTEYSNQPQHF	TGTGCCAGCCTGACAGAGTATAGCAATCAGCCCCAGCATTTT